These 13 T cell receptor beta chains share one sample of origin, sequenced in a study of cytomegalovirus exposure and HLA in healthy donors. The PCR employed 60 Vbeta primers together with 13 Jbeta primers. TCRdb's copy holds only in-frame clones and misses some; the assay was immunoSEQ multiplex PCR. The data hold approximately 81,000 clones, with 65% to 85% observed a single time. The specimen sequenced was PBMCs. The source is a woman aged 50 to 60 in good health and CMV-seronegative.

The CDR3 protein is CASSLAGQSYEQYF. Here the CDR3 DNA reads TGTGCCAGCAGCTTGGCGGGACAGTCGTACGAGCAGTACTTC. V and J are TRBV5-6 and TRBJ2-7; 7 bases are a match to TRBD1. Germline lookup yields CDR1 SGHDT and CDR2 YYEEEE. Unmatched junction bases numbered 4, after V lost 0 bases and J lost 4 bases. There are 14 residues in the CDR3.

This clone showed up just once. The V gene is TRBV19, the J gene TRBJ2-7; perhaps TRBD1 as D (6 bases). The length of the CDR3 is 18 residues. The germline V and J ends were trimmed by 3 bases and 5 bases, with 26 bases remaining between them. Germline CDR1 and CDR2: LNHDA and SQIVND (reference sequence). This CDR3 is CASSMLLEGVDGRDEQYF. The CDR3 bases are TGTGCCAGTAGTATGCTTTTAGAGGGGGTCGACGGGCGTGACGAGCAGTACTTC. Complete variable domain (other parts from reference TRBV19 and TRBJ2-7): DGGITQSPKYLFRKEGQNVTLSCEQNLNHDAMYWYRQDPGQGLRLIYYSQIVNDFQKGDIAEGYSVSREKKESFPLTVTSAQKNPTAFYLCASSMLLEGVDGRDEQYFGPGTRLTVT.

The gene calls are TRBV18 and TRBJ1-1, with TRBD1 identical over 7 bases. The junction had 5 bases not matched to a gene; V was cut back by 4 bases and J by 3 bases. The CDR3 runs to 14 residues. Germline values: CDR1 KGHSH, CDR2 LQKENI. CDR3: CASSQEGADTEAFF. CDR3 bases: TGTGCCAGCTCACAAGAGGGGGCGGACACTGAAGCTTTCTTT.

This chain joins TRBV4-1 and TRBJ2-7; D is ambiguous. This CDR3 is 13 amino acids long. Between the trimmed V and J ends, which lost 4 bases and 6 bases, there was a span of 13 bases. CDR1 and CDR2 (germline): MGHRA, YSYEKL. Here the CDR3 reads CASSPTVWAEQYV. In DNA form, the CDR3 reads TGCGCCAGCAGCCCGACGGTTTGGGCCGAGCAGTACGTC.

This chain connects TRBV29-1 to TRBJ1-3, with 7 bases that match TRBD1. The CDR3 covers 14 residues. Germline V gives CDR1 SQVTM, CDR2 ANQGSEA. J was trimmed by 4 bases and V by 6 bases; bases with no gene match: 9. The CDR3 DNA is TGCAGCGTAGCCGAGACAGGGCCCGGAAACACCATATATTTT. It translates to CSVAETGPGNTIYF. Full variable domain (outside the CDR3, taken from reference TRBV29-1 and TRBJ1-3): SAVISQKPSRDICQRGTSLTIQCQVDSQVTMMFWYRQQPGQSLTLIATANQGSEATYESGFVIDKFPISRPNLTFSTLTVSNMSPEDSSIYLCSVAETGPGNTIYFGEGSWLTVV.

Details on this clone: The germline gene is not matched at one end of the junction; a read error may be the cause. The chain employs TRBV11-2 and TRBJ1-2; 7 bases align to TRBD1. The V gene's germline CDR1 is SGHAT and CDR2 FQNNGV. The CDR3 contains 13 residues. The chain's CDR3 is CASSRLGLDRRIF. In DNA, the CDR3 is TGTGCCAGCAGCCGATTGGGGCTGGACAGGCGAATCTTC.

V is TRBV9 and J is TRBJ2-2; tentative D call: TRBD2 (6 bases). CDR1 and CDR2 (germline): SGDLS, YYNGEE. The CDR3 covers 16 residues. Trimming shortened V by 1 base and J by 1 base, and 11 bases separated the two germline ends. The CDR3, as DNA: TGTGCCAGCAGCGTATCCGGCGGGAAGAACACCGGGGAGCTGTTTTTT. Translated, it gives CASSVSGGKNTGELFF.

The genes are TRBV11-2 and TRBJ2-5; 7 nucleotides align to TRBD1. CDR1 is SGHAT, CDR2 FQNNGV, per germline. J was trimmed by 3 bases and V by 1 base; bases with no gene match: 17. The CDR3 is made up of 19 amino acids. CDR3 amino acids: CASSLVMGQWVSTEETQYF. The DNA of the CDR3 is TGTGCCAGCAGCTTAGTTATGGGACAGTGGGTTTCGACAGAAGAGACCCAGTACTTC.

This chain joins TRBV18 and TRBJ1-2, with a weak D call TRBD1 (5 bases). The length of the CDR3 is 13 residues. The germline V gene has CDR1 KGHSH and CDR2 LQKENI. Trimming removed 5 bases at V and 8 bases at J, with 15 bases between. In nucleotides, the CDR3 is TGTGCCAGCTCAAAAGCGGGGACGGAAGGCTACACCTTC. It codes for CASSKAGTEGYTF.

The DNA for the CDR3 is TGCGCCAGCAGCTTGGGAGTAGCGGGAGAGGTAGAGACCCAGTACTTC. Protein product: CASSLGVAGEVETQYF. V usage is TRBV5-1 and J usage is TRBJ2-5; 9 bases line up with TRBD2. Trimming cost V 0 bases and J 4 bases; bases outside gene matches: 7. Germline values: CDR1 SGHRS, CDR2 YFSETQ. This CDR3 comprises 16 residues.

This clone was seen just once. CDR3 region: CASNEPQGGQPIGYTF. The CDR3 DNA follows: TGCGCCAGCAACGAACCCCAGGGGGGACAACCTATTGGCTACACCTTC. The chain recombines TRBV5-1 with TRBJ1-2; 7 bases agree with TRBD1. CDR3 length equals 16 residues. Germline lookup yields CDR1 SGHRS and CDR2 YFSETQ. The V segment lost 6 bases and the J segment 7 bases; nucleotides outside the gene matches: 18.

The rearrangement uses TRBV4-1 and TRBJ2-1; 8 nucleotides align to TRBD2. CDR3 size: 15 residues. Germline V gene data show CDR1 as MGHRA and CDR2 as YSYEKL. Trimming took 4 bases from V and 5 from J; bases not matched to a gene: 7. CDR3 loop: CASSPVGLGDNEQFF. CDR3 sequence (DNA): TGCGCCAGCAGCCCGGTGGGACTAGGGGACAATGAGCAGTTCTTC.

The chain couples TRBV5-4 to TRBJ2-3; D unclear. Germline CDR1 is SGHNT and CDR2 is YYREEE (reference sequence). The ends were cut back, 9 bases at V and 1 base at J, with 18 bases in the middle. The CDR3 is 15 residues long. The CDR3 sequence: CAIQRLVAGTDTQYF. The CDR3 DNA is TGTGCCATCCAACGACTGGTGGCGGGCACAGATACGCAGTATTTT. Combining the CDR3 with reference TRBV5-4 and TRBJ2-3 gives the whole variable domain ETGVTQSPTHLIKTRGQQVTLRCSSQSGHNTVSWYQQALGQGPQFIFQYYREEENGRGNFPPRFSGLQFPNYSSELNVNALELDDSALYLCAIQRLVAGTDTQYFGPGTRLTVL.